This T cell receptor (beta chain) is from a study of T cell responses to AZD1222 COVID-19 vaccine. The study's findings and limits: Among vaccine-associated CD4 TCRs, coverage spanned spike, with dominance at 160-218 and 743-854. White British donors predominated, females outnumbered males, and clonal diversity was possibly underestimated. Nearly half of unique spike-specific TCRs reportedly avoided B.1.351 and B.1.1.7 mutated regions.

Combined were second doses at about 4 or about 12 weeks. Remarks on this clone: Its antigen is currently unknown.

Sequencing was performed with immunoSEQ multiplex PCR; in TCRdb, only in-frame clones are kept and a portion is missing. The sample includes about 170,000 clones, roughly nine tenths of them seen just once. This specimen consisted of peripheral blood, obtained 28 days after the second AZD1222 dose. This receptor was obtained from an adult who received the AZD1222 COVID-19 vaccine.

The CDR3 nucleotides are TGTGCCAGCAGTGACCTCGGACGTGAAAAACTGTTTTTT. Protein product: CASSDLGREKLFF. The chain recombines TRBV6-1 with TRBJ1-4; no clear D. Germline CDR1 reads MNHNS; CDR2 reads SASEGT. The CDR3 loop spans 13 amino acids. V was pared by 3 bases and J by 7 bases, with 9 bases between.